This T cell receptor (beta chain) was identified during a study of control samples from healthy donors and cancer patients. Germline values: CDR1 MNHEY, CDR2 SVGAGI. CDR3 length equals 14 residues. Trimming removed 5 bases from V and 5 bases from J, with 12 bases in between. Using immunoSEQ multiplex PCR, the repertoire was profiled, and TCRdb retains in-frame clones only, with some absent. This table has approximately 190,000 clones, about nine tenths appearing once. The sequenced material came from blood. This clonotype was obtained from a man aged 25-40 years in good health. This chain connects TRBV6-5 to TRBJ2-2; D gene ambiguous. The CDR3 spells CASSISGVTGELFF. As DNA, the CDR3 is TGTGCCAGCAGTATCTCCGGAGTGACCGGGGAGCTGTTTTTT.